These 32 T cell receptor beta chains were sequenced from one sample in a study of blood T cell repertoires in COVID-19. The data were produced by immunoSEQ multiplex PCR, yet TCRdb's version contains in-frame clones alone and is incomplete. Here the sample spans 250,000 or so clones, about 87% being singletons. Sequencing was carried out using PBMCs or T cells enriched from blood (not recorded which). The receptor set was obtained from a woman aged 25-40 years with acute COVID-19.

This chain joins TRBV7-8 and TRBJ1-1; D is unclear. The CDR3 has 14 amino acids. Trimming cost V 4 bases and J 2 bases, with 11 bases left between them. Germline CDR1 is SGHVS and CDR2 is FQNEAQ. The CDR3 nucleotides are TGTGCCAGCAGCTCGAGGCAGCCAAACACTGAAGCTTTCTTT. This codes for CASSSRQPNTEAFF.

This chain joins TRBV6-5 and TRBJ1-5; tentatively, D is TRBD1 (6 bases). This CDR3 has 15 residues. V lost 8 bases and J 4 bases, leaving 18 bases between the germline ends. Germline V lookup: CDR1 MNHEY, CDR2 SVGAGI. The CDR3 DNA reads as TGTGCCAGCGTGAACCAACAGGGTTTGAATCAGCCCCAGCATTTT. Its translation: CASVNQQGLNQPQHF.

The gene calls are TRBV30 and TRBJ2-7; D unresolved. The V gene lost 0 bases and the J gene lost 0 bases, with 9 bases spanning the gap. This CDR3 has 14 residues. From germline, CDR1 is GTSNPN and CDR2 SVGIG (reference sequence). CDR3 amino acids: CAWSVGVRSYEQYF. The CDR3 nucleotides are TGTGCCTGGAGTGTTGGAGTCCGCTCCTACGAGCAGTACTTC.

This chain links TRBV19 with TRBJ1-2; possible D gene TRBD1, 5 bases. Germline V gives CDR1 LNHDA, CDR2 SQIVND (reference sequence). The CDR3 is 14 amino acids. V lost 3 bases to trimming and J lost 4 bases, with 12 bases between them. Written as DNA, the CDR3 is TGTGCCAGTAGTATGGGGCAGGGAGGCTATGGCTACACCTTC. Its protein product is CASSMGQGGYGYTF.

The chain combines TRBV7-3 with TRBJ2-3, with D possibly matching TRBD2 (6 bases). Germline V gives CDR1 SGHTA, CDR2 FQGTGA. V lost 4 bases to trimming and J lost 0 bases, with 11 bases between them. This CDR3 comprises 15 residues. The CDR3 here is CASSSLAESTDTQYF. In DNA, the CDR3 is TGTGCCAGCAGCTCCTTAGCGGAAAGCACAGATACGCAGTATTTT.

The J gene is TRBJ2-3, the V gene TRBV2; tentative D call: TRBD2 (5 bases). The CDR3 is made up of 13 amino acids. V dropped 7 bases and J dropped 1 base, with 9 bases sitting between them. CDR1 is SNHLY and CDR2 is FYNNEI in the germline V gene. Here the CDR3 reads CASTRVRTDTQYF. CDR3 bases: TGTGCCAGCACGAGGGTGCGCACAGATACGCAGTATTTT.

V usage is TRBV2 and J usage is TRBJ1-5, with D perhaps TRBD1 (6 bases). V shed 1 base and J shed 6 bases, with 13 bases lying between them. The germline CDR1 and CDR2 sequences are SNHLY and FYNNEI. CDR3 length: 15 amino acids. DNA for the CDR3: TGTGCCAGCAGTGAAGAAACAGGGCAGGTTCAGCCCCAGCATTTT. This codes for CASSEETGQVQPQHF.

This clone has just one count. This rearrangement joins TRBV27 to TRBJ1-5; D is perhaps TRBD1 (5 bases). Germline V gene sequence: CDR1 MNHEY, CDR2 SMNVEV (reference sequence). The CDR3 loop spans 14 amino acids. Trimming removed 2 bases at V and 3 bases at J, with 8 bases between. The CDR3 bases are TGTGCCAGCAGTTTAGGGGGGAACAATCAGCCCCAGCATTTT. As protein: CASSLGGNNQPQHF.

The V gene is TRBV28, the J gene TRBJ1-5; D gene ambiguous. V lost 2 bases to trimming and J lost 7 bases, with 18 bases between them. Germline V gene data show CDR1 as MDHEN and CDR2 as SYDVKM. The CDR3 consists of 16 residues. The CDR3 here is CASSLPRQVLAQPQHF. CDR3 coding DNA: TGTGCCAGCAGTTTACCCCGCCAGGTCCTAGCGCAGCCCCAGCATTTT.

To note about this clone: One end of the junction is discordant with germline, which a read error may explain. V usage is TRBV30 and J usage is TRBJ2-1, with 10 positions matching TRBD2. The CDR3 is 13 amino acids. Germline values: CDR1 GTSNPN, CDR2 SVGIG (reference sequence). This chain's CDR3 is CAWSVLAGPHRLF. The CDR3, as DNA: TGTGCCTGGAGTGTACTAGCGGGACCCCACAGGCTCTTC.

The rearrangement links TRBV30 to TRBJ2-5; TRBD2 matches at 7 bases. V lost 3 bases, J lost 5 bases, and 6 bases stayed unmatched. The CDR3 consists of 13 residues. Germline values: CDR1 GTSNPN, CDR2 SVGIG (reference sequence). The CDR3 region is CAWRLGGLETQYF. DNA for the CDR3: TGTGCCTGGAGGTTGGGGGGGTTGGAGACCCAGTACTTC.

V gene TRBV3-1 (or the pseudogene TRBV3-2) combines with J gene TRBJ2-7; the match to TRBD2 covers 8 bases. The CDR3 runs 15 residues. Losses at the gene ends were 0 bases for V and 4 bases for J; bases not matched to a gene: 5. The germline CDR1 and CDR2 sequences are LGHDT and YNNKEL (reference sequence). The CDR3 protein is CASSQDASGPYEQYF. The CDR3 nucleotides are TGTGCCAGCAGCCAAGATGCTAGCGGGCCATACGAGCAGTACTTC.

J is TRBJ2-7 and V is TRBV5-6, with 7 positions matching TRBD1. The V gene end was trimmed by 4 bases and the J gene end by 2 bases; junction bases not matched to a gene: 6. Germline V CDR1 and CDR2: SGHDT, YYEEEE. This CDR3 is 14 amino acids long. The CDR3 sequence is CASSRGGLAYEQYF. CDR3 nucleotides: TGTGCCAGCAGCCGAGGGGGCCTCGCCTACGAGCAGTACTTC.

The DNA of the CDR3 is TGTGCCAGTTGCCCTGGGTCAGGGGTCGGCTATGGCTACACCTTC. Translation: CASCPGSGVGYGYTF. The chain links TRBV19 to TRBJ1-2, with D maybe TRBD1 (6 bases). CDR1 is LNHDA, CDR2 SQIVND, per germline (reference sequence). The CDR3 covers 15 residues. V was cut by 8 bases and J by 4 bases, with 20 bases left in between.

J is TRBJ1-1 and V is TRBV5-8; no reliable D call. The V gene's germline CDR1 is SGHTS and CDR2 YDEGEE. This CDR3 spans 15 amino acids. Trimming removed 3 bases at V and 1 base at J, with 13 bases between. The CDR3 reads CASSSSDGRNTEAFF. The CDR3 nucleotides read TGTGCCAGCAGCTCGTCCGACGGGAGGAACACTGAAGCTTTCTTT.

The gene calls are TRBV1 and TRBJ2-1; the table's D call, TRBD2, was not checked against the DNA. TRBV1 is flagged as a pseudogene. This CDR3 has 14 residues. CDR3 sequence: CTSSQAGRDGEQFF. CDR3 bases: TGCACCAGCAGCCAAGCAGGGCGGGATGGCGAGCAGTTCTTC.

This rearrangement joins TRBV7-9 to TRBJ2-4, with 8 bases aligning to TRBD1. After removal of 5 bases from V and 1 base from J, the junction contained 22 bases not matched to a gene. The CDR3 loop spans 21 amino acids. Looked up from germline, CDR1 is SEHNR and CDR2 is FQNEAQ (reference sequence). The CDR3 reads CASSTVRTGTGSFGAKNIQYF. CDR3 in DNA: TGTGCCAGCAGCACAGTACGAACCGGGACAGGTAGCTTTGGGGCCAAAAACATTCAGTACTTC.

This clone was detected only a few times. The genes are TRBV28 and TRBJ1-1; D perhaps matches TRBD1 (5 bases). V lost 2 bases and J lost 11, with 9 bases in between. The CDR3 has 11 amino acids. Germline V gives CDR1 MDHEN, CDR2 SYDVKM. The CDR3 nucleotides read TGTGCCAGCAGTTTAGGACACCAGGCTTTCTTT. Translated: CASSLGHQAFF.

The V call is TRBV11-1, the J call TRBJ2-7; TRBD1 aligns across 7 bases. The CDR3 sequence is 14 residues long. Germline V CDR1 and CDR2: SGHAT, FQDESV (reference sequence). The junction had 7 bases not matched to a gene; V was cut back by 6 bases and J by 2 bases. CDR3 DNA sequence: TGTGCCAGCAGGAGAAGGGGGCTTGCCTACGAGCAGTACTTC. It codes for CASRRRGLAYEQYF.

J is TRBJ2-1 and V is TRBV6-2 or TRBV6-3, with 14 bases lining up with TRBD2. The CDR3 has 19 amino acids. With V trimmed by 2 bases and J by 7 bases, 13 bases remained unmatched. Germline assignment: CDR1 MNHEY and CDR2 SVGEGT. CDR3 DNA: TGTGCCAGCAGTTACCCCGGGACTCTGAGACTAGCGGGAGGGAATGAGCAGTTCTTC. It encodes CASSYPGTLRLAGGNEQFF.

The gene calls are TRBV18 and TRBJ2-3; D is uncertain. The CDR3 consists of 15 residues. Germline V CDR1 and CDR2: KGHSH, LQKENI. Trimming left V 3 bases short and J 4 bases short, with 14 bases between. CDR3 coding DNA: TGTGCCAGCTCACCCAACTTAATCACGGCAGATACGCAGTATTTT. It translates to CASSPNLITADTQYF.

This clone was found a few times. The V call is TRBV28, the J call TRBJ2-7; tentatively, D is TRBD1 (6 bases). Trimming removed 4 bases at V and 1 base at J, with 14 bases between. The V gene's germline CDR1 is MDHEN and CDR2 SYDVKM. CDR3 length: 15 amino acids. The CDR3 is CASSSPGHVSYEQYF. CDR3 bases: TGTGCCAGCAGTTCACCGGGACATGTTTCCTACGAGCAGTACTTC.

The chain couples TRBV28 to TRBJ2-7; D is unresolved. Germline values: CDR1 MDHEN, CDR2 SYDVKM. Trimming shortened V by 6 bases and J by 1 base, and 25 bases separated the two germline ends. This CDR3 has 18 amino acids. The CDR3 is CASSPMRFPSSGSYEQYF. CDR3 DNA: TGTGCCAGCAGCCCTATGCGATTCCCTTCCTCAGGATCCTACGAGCAGTACTTC.

The chain links TRBV27 to TRBJ2-7; no firm D call. Germline V gives CDR1 MNHEY, CDR2 SMNVEV (reference sequence). The V end was cut by 1 base, the J end by 2 bases, with 9 bases between. The CDR3 spans 14 residues. The CDR3 region is CASSLFRGAYEQYF. For the CDR3, the DNA is TGTGCCAGCAGTTTATTTCGTGGAGCCTACGAGCAGTACTTC.

The gene calls are TRBV7-2 and TRBJ1-5; 7 nucleotides agree with TRBD1. Per the germline V gene, CDR1 is SGHTA and CDR2 is FQGNSA. The CDR3 has 16 residues. The trim removed 5 bases at V and 6 bases at J, leaving 13 bases unmatched. Here the CDR3 DNA reads TGTGCCAGCAGCCTAGGGGGCGTTTCGTCCGTTCAGCCCCAGCATTTT. The encoded protein is CASSLGGVSSVQPQHF.

The chain has TRBV7-2 and TRBJ2-2; TRBD1 aligns across 8 bases. This CDR3 spans 15 amino acids. The germline CDR1 and CDR2 sequences are SGHTA and FQGNSA. J lost 5 bases, V lost 4 bases, and 6 bases had no gene match. CDR3 bases: TGTGCCAGCAGCTCAACAGGGGGATTAACCGGGGAGCTGTTTTTT. It yields the protein CASSSTGGLTGELFF.

The chain employs TRBV19 and TRBJ2-7; the D gene is possibly TRBD1 (5 bases). Germline V CDR1 and CDR2: LNHDA, SQIVND (reference sequence). The V end was cut by 10 bases, the J end by 2 bases, with 12 bases between. This CDR3 is built from 12 residues. The CDR3 DNA follows: TGTGCCACCCAGGGTGAGCCCTACGAGCAGTACTTC. This gives the protein CATQGEPYEQYF.

This sequence joins TRBV6-5 and TRBJ1-1; D unresolved. The CDR3 loop spans 16 amino acids. CDR1 MNHEY and CDR2 SVGAGI come from the germline V gene. V dropped 0 bases and J dropped 0 bases, with 11 bases sitting between them. The CDR3 coding sequence is TGTGCCAGCAGTTACTCTTCCAAGCTCATGAACACTGAAGCTTTCTTT. Its protein is CASSYSSKLMNTEAFF.

This rearrangement joins TRBV5-6 to TRBJ2-5; tentative D call: TRBD1 (6 bases). The CDR3 sequence is 13 residues long. V gave up 2 bases and J gave up 1 base, with 6 bases separating them. Germline V CDR1 and CDR2: SGHDT, YYEEEE. CDR3 DNA sequence: TGTGCCAGCAGCTTACAGGGCCAAGAGACCCAGTACTTC. Protein product: CASSLQGQETQYF.

The V call is TRBV27, the J call TRBJ2-5; 9 nucleotides agree with TRBD1. The CDR3 extends over 13 amino acids. V was clipped by 6 bases and J by 4 bases; unmatched bases: 3. From germline, CDR1 is MNHEY and CDR2 SMNVEV (reference sequence). The CDR3 DNA is TGTGCCAGCAGCCAGGGACAGGGAGAGACCCAGTACTTC. Its protein is CASSQGQGETQYF.

This chain uses TRBV2 with TRBJ2-1, with 9 bases identical to TRBD1. J lost 6 bases, V lost 5 bases, and 8 bases had no gene match. Germline CDR1 is SNHLY and CDR2 is FYNNEI. This CDR3 region has 15 residues. The CDR3 here is CASSQDRGDTNEQFF. Written as DNA, the CDR3 is TGTGCCAGCAGTCAGGACAGGGGAGATACCAATGAGCAGTTCTTC.

The table lists this clone with a count of one. Other DNA sequences from this sample encode an identical CDR3 as well. The rearrangement uses TRBV7-2 and TRBJ2-1; 8 bases align to TRBD1. The trim removed 1 base at V and 1 base at J, leaving 0 bases unmatched. The CDR3 has 15 amino acids. CDR1 and CDR2 (germline): SGHTA, FQGNSA. Here the CDR3 reads CASSLGTGSYNEQFF. CDR3 nucleotide sequence: TGTGCCAGCAGCTTAGGGACAGGGTCCTACAATGAGCAGTTCTTC.